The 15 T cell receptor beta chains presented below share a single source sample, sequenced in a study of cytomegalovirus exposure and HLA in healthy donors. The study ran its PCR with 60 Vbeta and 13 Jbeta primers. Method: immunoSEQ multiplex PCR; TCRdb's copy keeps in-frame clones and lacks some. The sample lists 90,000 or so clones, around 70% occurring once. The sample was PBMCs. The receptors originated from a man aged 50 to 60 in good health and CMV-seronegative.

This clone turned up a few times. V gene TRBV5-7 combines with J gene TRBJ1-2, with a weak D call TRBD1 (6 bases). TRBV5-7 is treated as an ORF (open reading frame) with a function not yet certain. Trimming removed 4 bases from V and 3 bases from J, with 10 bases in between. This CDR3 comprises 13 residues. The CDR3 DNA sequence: TGTGCCAGCAGCAAGGACAGTGACTATGGCTACACCTTC. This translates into CASSKDSDYGYTF.

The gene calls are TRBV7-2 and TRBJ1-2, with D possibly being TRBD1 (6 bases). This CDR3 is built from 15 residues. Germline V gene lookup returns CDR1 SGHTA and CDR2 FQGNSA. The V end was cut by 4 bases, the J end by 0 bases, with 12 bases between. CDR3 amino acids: CASSSATGSNYGYTF. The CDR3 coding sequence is TGTGCCAGCAGCTCAGCTACAGGGTCTAACTATGGCTACACCTTC.

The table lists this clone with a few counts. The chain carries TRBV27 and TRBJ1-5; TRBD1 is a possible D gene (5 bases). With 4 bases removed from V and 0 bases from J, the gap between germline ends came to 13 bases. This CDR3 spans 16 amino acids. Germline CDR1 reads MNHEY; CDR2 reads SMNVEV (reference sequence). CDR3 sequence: CASSSGGGYSNQPQHF. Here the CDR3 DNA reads TGTGCCAGCAGTTCGGGGGGAGGGTATAGCAATCAGCCCCAGCATTTT.

As DNA, the CDR3 is TGTGCCAGCAGTGTTTCCGGGACAGGGGGCTATGGCTACACCTTC. Residues: CASSVSGTGGYGYTF. V usage is TRBV28 and J usage is TRBJ1-2; TRBD1 aligns across 11 bases. The CDR3 contains 15 residues. CDR1 is MDHEN, CDR2 SYDVKM, per germline. V lost 5 bases to trimming and J lost 4 bases; unmatched junction nucleotides: 6.

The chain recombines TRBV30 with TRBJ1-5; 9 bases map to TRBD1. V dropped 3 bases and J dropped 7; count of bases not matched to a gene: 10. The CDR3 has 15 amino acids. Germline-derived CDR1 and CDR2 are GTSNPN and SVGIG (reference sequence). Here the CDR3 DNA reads TGTGCCTGGAGCGAGGGACAGGGAAGGTGGCAGCCCCAGCATTTT. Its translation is CAWSEGQGRWQPQHF. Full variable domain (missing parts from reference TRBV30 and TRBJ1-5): SQTIHQWPATLVQPVGSPLSLECTVEGTSNPNLYWYRQAAGRGLQLLFYSVGIGQISSEVPQNLSASRPQDRQFILSSKKLLLSDSGFYLCAWSEGQGRWQPQHFGDGTRLSIL.

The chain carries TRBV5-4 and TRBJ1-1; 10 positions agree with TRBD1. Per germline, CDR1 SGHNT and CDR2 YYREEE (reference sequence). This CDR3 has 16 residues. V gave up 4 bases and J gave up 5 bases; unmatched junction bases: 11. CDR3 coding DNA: TGTGCCAGCAGCGCATCCACCGGGACAGGGGCTACTGAAGCTTTCTTT. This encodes CASSASTGTGATEAFF.

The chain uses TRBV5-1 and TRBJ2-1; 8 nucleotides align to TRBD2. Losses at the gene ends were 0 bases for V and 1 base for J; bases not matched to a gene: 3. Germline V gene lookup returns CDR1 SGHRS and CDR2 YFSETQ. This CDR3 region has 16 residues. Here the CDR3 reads CASSLALAVSYNEQFF. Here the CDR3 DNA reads TGCGCCAGCAGCTTGGCACTAGCGGTATCCTACAATGAGCAGTTCTTC.

CDR3 amino acids: CASSYVSYEQYF. Written as DNA, the CDR3 is TGTGCCAGCAGTTATGTTTCCTACGAGCAGTACTTC. V is TRBV7-9 and J is TRBJ2-7, with unresolved D. The germline V gene encodes CDR1 SEHNR and CDR2 FQNEAQ (reference sequence). The CDR3 loop spans 12 amino acids. V was shortened by 6 bases and J by 1 base, with 7 bases between the two germline ends. The whole variable domain, remainder taken from reference TRBV7-9 and TRBJ2-7, is DTGVSQNPRHKITKRGQNVTFRCDPISEHNRLYWYRQTLGQGPEFLTYFQNEAQLEKSRLLSDRFSAERPKGSFSTLEIQRTEQGDSAMYLCASSYVSYEQYFGPGTRLTVT.

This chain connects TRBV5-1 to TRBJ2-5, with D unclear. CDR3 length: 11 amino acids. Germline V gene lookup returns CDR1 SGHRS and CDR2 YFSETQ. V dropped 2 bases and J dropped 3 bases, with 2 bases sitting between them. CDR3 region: CASSFKETQYF. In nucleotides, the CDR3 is TGCGCCAGCAGCTTTAAAGAGACCCAGTACTTC.

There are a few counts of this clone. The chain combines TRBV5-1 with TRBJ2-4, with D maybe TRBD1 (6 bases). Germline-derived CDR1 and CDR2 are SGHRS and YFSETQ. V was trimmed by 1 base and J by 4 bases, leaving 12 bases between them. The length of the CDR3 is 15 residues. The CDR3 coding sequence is TGCGCCAGCAGCTTGCTTCCCGGACAGAAAAACATTCAGTACTTC. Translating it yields CASSLLPGQKNIQYF.

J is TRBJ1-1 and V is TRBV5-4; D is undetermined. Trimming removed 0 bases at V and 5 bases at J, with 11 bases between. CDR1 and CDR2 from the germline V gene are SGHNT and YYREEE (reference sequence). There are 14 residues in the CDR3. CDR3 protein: CASSLDPGWTEAFF. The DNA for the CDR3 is TGTGCCAGCAGCTTGGATCCGGGGTGGACTGAAGCTTTCTTT. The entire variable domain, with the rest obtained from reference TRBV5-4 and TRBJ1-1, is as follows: ETGVTQSPTHLIKTRGQQVTLRCSSQSGHNTVSWYQQALGQGPQFIFQYYREEENGRGNFPPRFSGLQFPNYSSELNVNALELDDSALYLCASSLDPGWTEAFFGQGTRLTVV.

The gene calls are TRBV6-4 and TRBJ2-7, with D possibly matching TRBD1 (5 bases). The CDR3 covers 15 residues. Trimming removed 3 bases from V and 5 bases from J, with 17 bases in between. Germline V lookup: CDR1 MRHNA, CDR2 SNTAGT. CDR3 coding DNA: TGTGCCAGCAGTGATTGTGACGGCAGGGCCGACGAGCAGTACGTC. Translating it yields CASSDCDGRADEQYV.

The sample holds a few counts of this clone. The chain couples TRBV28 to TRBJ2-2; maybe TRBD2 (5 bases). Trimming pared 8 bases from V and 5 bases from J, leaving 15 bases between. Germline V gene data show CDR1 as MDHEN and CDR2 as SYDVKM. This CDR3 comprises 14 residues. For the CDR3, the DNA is TGTGCCAGCTTCACCCGGGGATCGACCGGGGAGCTGTTTTTT. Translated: CASFTRGSTGELFF. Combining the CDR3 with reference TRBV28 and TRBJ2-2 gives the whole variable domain DVKVTQSSRYLVKRTGEKVFLECVQDMDHENMFWYRQDPGLGLRLIYFSYDVKMKEKGDIPEGYSVSREKKERFSLILESASTNQTSMYLCASFTRGSTGELFFGEGSRLTVL.

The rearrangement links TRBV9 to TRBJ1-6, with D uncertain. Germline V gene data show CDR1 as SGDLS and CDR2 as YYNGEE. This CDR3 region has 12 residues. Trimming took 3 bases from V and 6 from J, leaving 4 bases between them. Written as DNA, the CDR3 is TGTGCCAGCAGCGCGGTTAATTCACCCCTCCACTTT. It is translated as CASSAVNSPLHF.

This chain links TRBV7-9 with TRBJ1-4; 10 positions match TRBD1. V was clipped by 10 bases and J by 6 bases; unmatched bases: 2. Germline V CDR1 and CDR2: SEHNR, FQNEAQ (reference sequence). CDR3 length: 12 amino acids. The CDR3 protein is CATGTGDEKLFF. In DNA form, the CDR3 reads TGTGCCACCGGGACAGGGGATGAAAAACTGTTTTTT. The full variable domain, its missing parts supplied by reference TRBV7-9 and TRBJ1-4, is DTGVSQNPRHKITKRGQNVTFRCDPISEHNRLYWYRQTLGQGPEFLTYFQNEAQLEKSRLLSDRFSAERPKGSFSTLEIQRTEQGDSAMYLCATGTGDEKLFFGSGTQLSVL.